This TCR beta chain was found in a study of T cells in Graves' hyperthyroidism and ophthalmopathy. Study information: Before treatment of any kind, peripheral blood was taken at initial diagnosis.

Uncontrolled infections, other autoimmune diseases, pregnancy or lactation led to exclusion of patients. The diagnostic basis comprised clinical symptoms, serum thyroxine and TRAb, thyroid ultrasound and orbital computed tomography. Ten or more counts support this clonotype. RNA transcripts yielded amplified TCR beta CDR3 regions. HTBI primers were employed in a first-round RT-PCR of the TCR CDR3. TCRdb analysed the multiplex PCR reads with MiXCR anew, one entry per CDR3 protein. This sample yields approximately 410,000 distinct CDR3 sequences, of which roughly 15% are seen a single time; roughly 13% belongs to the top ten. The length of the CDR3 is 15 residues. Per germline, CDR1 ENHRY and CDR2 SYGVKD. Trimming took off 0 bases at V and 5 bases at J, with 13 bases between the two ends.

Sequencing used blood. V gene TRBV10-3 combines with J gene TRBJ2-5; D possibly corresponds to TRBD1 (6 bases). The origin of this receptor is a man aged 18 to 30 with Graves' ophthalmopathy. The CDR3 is CAISESNRAGETQYF. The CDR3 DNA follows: TGTGCCATCAGTGAGTCGAACAGGGCCGGGGAGACCCAGTACTTC.